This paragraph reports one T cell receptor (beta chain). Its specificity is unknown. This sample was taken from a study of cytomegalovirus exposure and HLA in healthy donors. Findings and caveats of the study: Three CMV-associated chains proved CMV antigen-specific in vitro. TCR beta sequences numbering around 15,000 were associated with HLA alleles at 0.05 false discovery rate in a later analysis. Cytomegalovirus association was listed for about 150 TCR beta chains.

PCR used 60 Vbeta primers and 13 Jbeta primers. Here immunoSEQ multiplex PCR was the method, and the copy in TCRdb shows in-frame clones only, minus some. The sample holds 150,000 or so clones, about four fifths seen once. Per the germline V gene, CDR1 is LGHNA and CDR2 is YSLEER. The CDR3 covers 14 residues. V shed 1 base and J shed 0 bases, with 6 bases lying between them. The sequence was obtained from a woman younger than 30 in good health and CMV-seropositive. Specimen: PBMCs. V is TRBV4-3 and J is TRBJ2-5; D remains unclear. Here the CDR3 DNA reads TGCGCCAGCAGCCAAGTATACAACCAAGAGACCCAGTACTTC. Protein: CASSQVYNQETQYF.